Below, 11 T cell receptor beta chains from the same sample are listed, as sequenced in a study of identical twins. One entry per CDR3 protein, called by TCRdb with MiXCR from the 5' RACE reads. The sample contains under 250,000 distinct CDR3 sequences, about 12% of which appear only once. These data were likewise used in another study, on yellow fever vaccine responses in identical twins.

Material for sequencing was memory (CD45RO+) T cells sorted from blood. The source is a woman in her late teens or twenties in good health.

As concerns this clonotype: This sequence may be a read error, since a much larger clone differs from it by one base. V usage is TRBV20-1 and J usage is TRBJ2-2; the D gene could be TRBD1 or TRBD2 (6 bases each). The CDR3 loop spans 16 amino acids. The germline V gene encodes CDR1 DFQATT and CDR2 SNEGSKA (reference sequence). The CDR3 sequence is CCASSPSRGDTGELFF. As DNA, the CDR3 is TGCTGTGCTAGCTCCCCCTCGAGGGGGGACACCGGGGAGCTGTTTTTT.

This clonotype occurred a few times. This rearrangement joins TRBV11-3 to TRBJ2-2, with 7 positions matching TRBD2. Trimming cost V 4 bases and J 3 bases; bases outside gene matches: 11. The CDR3 runs 17 residues. The germline CDR1 and CDR2 sequences are SGHNT and YENEEA. The CDR3 sequence: CASSSLILAWHTGELFF. The CDR3 nucleotides are TGTGCCAGCAGCTCACTGATACTAGCGTGGCACACCGGGGAGCTGTTTTTT.

This clonotype has more than one count but fewer than ten. The chain employs TRBV14 and TRBJ1-6; TRBD1 agrees at 7 bases. Germline assignment: CDR1 SGHDN and CDR2 FVKESK. The J segment lost 7 bases and the V segment lost 2 bases, leaving 5 bases of the junction unmatched. The CDR3 loop spans 15 amino acids. CDR3 protein: CASSQRDSSNSPLHF. The CDR3 DNA reads TGTGCCAGCAGCCAACGGGACAGCTCGAATTCACCCCTCCACTTT.

This clonotype was counted between two and nine times. This chain joins TRBV10-3 and TRBJ1-6; no firm D call. The CDR3 totals 15 residues. CDR1 is ENHRY and CDR2 is SYGVKD in the germline V gene. Between the trimmed V and J ends, which lost 4 bases and 0 bases, there was a span of 7 bases. The CDR3 DNA is TGTGCCATCAGTGGGACGGACTCCTATAATTCACCCCTCCACTTT. This encodes CAISGTDSYNSPLHF.

The V and J genes are TRBV6-1 and TRBJ2-3; tentatively, D is TRBD1 (6 bases). Germline loops: CDR1 MNHNS, CDR2 SASEGT. The CDR3 sequence is 14 residues long. V was trimmed by 6 bases and J by 0 bases, leaving 10 bases between them. The CDR3 region has the DNA TGTGCCAGCAGATGGCAGGGGAGCACAGATACGCAGTATTTT. It encodes CASRWQGSTDTQYF.

The V gene is TRBV7-2, the J gene TRBJ2-3; 7 positions match TRBD2. Germline V gene lookup returns CDR1 SGHTA and CDR2 FQGNSA. The CDR3 consists of 13 residues. V shed 9 bases, J shed 3 bases, and the junction held 6 bases outside the gene matches. Here the CDR3 reads CASLVGGTDTQYF. The CDR3 region has the DNA TGTGCCAGTCTCGTGGGAGGGACAGATACGCAGTATTTT.

This sequence joins TRBV20-1 and TRBJ2-1; 9 bases agree with TRBD2. The CDR3 is 15 residues long. V lost 1 base to trimming and J lost 7 bases; unmatched junction nucleotides: 8. Germline CDR1 DFQATT, CDR2 SNEGSKA (reference sequence). CDR3 amino acids: CSARGPSGRRNEQFF. CDR3 DNA: TGCAGTGCTAGAGGCCCCAGCGGGAGGCGTAATGAGCAGTTCTTC.

At least ten counts were recorded for this clonotype. The chain is built from TRBV5-1 and TRBJ2-7; 10 bases map to TRBD2. J was trimmed by 2 bases and V by 3 bases; bases with no gene match: 2. Germline lookup yields CDR1 SGHRS and CDR2 YFSETQ. This CDR3 contains 14 residues. Here the CDR3 reads CASSSSGGAYEQYF. The CDR3 DNA reads TGCGCCAGCAGCTCGAGCGGGGGGGCCTACGAGCAGTACTTC.

Many counts were recorded for this clonotype. The CDR3 sequence: CASSLGALGLARVDTQYF. The CDR3 DNA is TGTGCCAGCAGCTTAGGCGCCTTGGGACTAGCACGGGTCGATACGCAGTATTTT. The chain has TRBV7-8 and TRBJ2-3; TRBD2 matches 9 bases. V shed 1 base and J 6 bases; nucleotides not matched to a gene: 14. This CDR3 has 18 amino acids. Germline loops: CDR1 SGHVS, CDR2 FQNEAQ.

The table lists this clonotype with many counts. The gene calls are TRBV7-3 and TRBJ2-1; 7 nucleotides line up with TRBD1. Trimming took 5 bases from V and 2 from J; bases not matched to a gene: 6. CDR1 and CDR2 (germline): SGHTA, FQGTGA. This CDR3 is built from 15 residues. The CDR3 DNA sequence: TGTGCCAGCAGCCATGGACAGGCGGCCTACAATGAGCAGTTCTTC. Its translation is CASSHGQAAYNEQFF.

This rearrangement joins TRBV20-1 to TRBJ2-7; 7 nucleotides align to TRBD1. Germline CDR1 reads DFQATT; CDR2 reads SNEGSKA (reference sequence). The CDR3 has 13 residues. The trim removed 6 bases at V and 4 bases at J, leaving 9 bases unmatched. DNA for the CDR3: TGCAGTGCAACGGACAGGTTCCTTTACGAGCAGTACTTC. As protein: CSATDRFLYEQYF.